This is a list of T cell receptor beta chains from one sample in a study of T-cell memory formation after mild COVID-19. In TCRdb, the 5' RACE reads were re-called with MiXCR into one record per CDR3 protein. The sample lists approximately 150,000 distinct CDR3 sequences; 15% to 20% were seen once. The sample comprised PBMCs or a T cell subset sorted from them (not recorded which). These receptors came from an adult woman who had mild COVID-19 (a few samples of this study predate the infection). Cell type and time point are not known. Each CDR3 is given with its conserved first and last residue. A D gene is named only where the DNA matches it firmly. The size of a clone is reported for some rows only, either as once, few or many, or as a class for expanded clones.

TRBJ2-6	few	TRBV29-1	-	CSAGTLPRGGANVLTF	TGCAGCGCGGGGACTCTCCCTCGTGGGGGGGCCAACGTCCTGACTTTC
TRBJ2-1	few	TRBV6-2/TRBV6-3	-	CASSQNSNEQFF	TGTGCCAGCAGTCAAAACTCCAATGAGCAGTTCTTC
TRBJ1-1	few	TRBV5-1	-	CASSFLDRYTEAFF	TGCGCCAGCAGCTTCCTGGACAGATACACTGAAGCTTTCTTT
TRBJ1-1	-	TRBV5-1	-	CASSLDSMAGNTEAFF	TGCGCCAGCAGCTTGGATTCGATGGCAGGGAACACTGAAGCTTTCTTT
TRBJ1-2	-	TRBV12-3/TRBV12-4	TRBD1	CASSPGDRRGYTF	TGTGCCAGCAGTCCAGGGGACAGGCGTGGCTACACCTTC
TRBJ2-1	-	TRBV9	TRBD2	CASSVGPAGPDEQFF	TGTGCCAGCAGCGTAGGGCCAGCGGGACCGGATGAGCAGTTCTTC
TRBJ1-5	-	TRBV15	TRBD1	CATSRGQLGSNQPQHF	TGTGCCACCAGCAGGGGACAGTTAGGTAGCAATCAGCCCCAGCATTTT
TRBJ2-5	-	TRBV20-1	TRBD1	CSAPRTGKETQYF	TGCAGTGCTCCTCGGACAGGGAAAGAGACCCAGTACTTC
TRBJ2-3	few	TRBV7-2	TRBD2	CASSLEGLAGGADTQYF	TGTGCCAGCAGCTTAGAAGGACTAGCGGGGGGGGCAGATACGCAGTATTTT
TRBJ1-1	-	TRBV18	TRBD1	CASSPGTANTEAFF	TGTGCCAGCTCACCGGGGACAGCTAACACTGAAGCTTTCTTT
TRBJ2-7	many	TRBV12-3/TRBV12-4	TRBD2	CASSPYGLAGVVEQYF	TGTGCCAGCAGTCCCTACGGACTAGCGGGGGTCGTCGAGCAGTACTTC
TRBJ1-2	-	TRBV27	TRBD1	CASRDRGRLNYGYTF	TGTGCCAGCCGGGACAGGGGGCGCCTAAACTATGGCTACACCTTC